What follows are 32 T cell receptor beta chains derived from one specimen sequenced in a study of blood T cell repertoires in COVID-19 (TCRdb year 2020). The library relied on the immunoSEQ multiplex PCR assay. TCRdb took over this immuneACCESS table, retaining in-frame rearrangements with V and J assigned. Such tables are incomplete; in checked studies, under half of the missing clones stem from an unresolved V gene, and the remainder is unexplained. The table for this sample lists over 400,000 clones; around 86% of them were counted only once. The top ten constitute 1.4% of the sample. The source material was peripheral blood. Receptors were obtained from a woman aged 25 to 39 with active or convalescent COVID-19.

The rearrangement joins TRBV7-9 to TRBJ1-1; maybe TRBD1 (6 bases). CDR1 is SEHNR, CDR2 FQNEAQ, per germline (reference sequence). V shed 7 bases and J shed 1 base, with 16 bases lying between them. This CDR3 has 15 residues. The CDR3: CASTRGAGSNTEAFF. The CDR3 DNA reads as TGTGCCAGCACCCGGGGGGCAGGGTCGAACACTGAAGCTTTCTTT.

The chain couples TRBV5-1 to TRBJ2-1; 9 bases fit TRBD1. V trimming: 5 bases; J trimming: 7 bases; junction bases outside the gene matches: 10. Germline CDR1 SGHRS, CDR2 YFSETQ. The CDR3 consists of 15 residues. The CDR3: CASSSLRDRANEQFF. CDR3 DNA: TGCGCCAGCAGTTCGCTTCGGGACAGGGCGAATGAGCAGTTCTTC. Full variable domain (remainder filled in from reference TRBV5-1 and TRBJ2-1): KAGVTQTPRYLIKTRGQQVTLSCSPISGHRSVSWYQQTPGQGLQFLFEYFSETQRNKGNFPGRFSGRQFSNSRSEMNVSTLELGDSALYLCASSSLRDRANEQFFGPGTRLTVL.

This clone was counted only a few times. This chain links TRBV6-5 with TRBJ1-5; 8 nucleotides line up with TRBD1. V was pared by 8 bases and J by 3 bases, with 3 bases of the junction left unmatched. There are 13 residues in the CDR3. Germline loops: CDR1 MNHEY, CDR2 SVGAGI. This CDR3 is CASGQGANQPQHF. CDR3 bases: TGTGCCAGCGGGCAGGGGGCCAATCAGCCCCAGCATTTT.

This clone was detected only once. V gene TRBV7-9 combines with J gene TRBJ2-6, with D unresolved. The CDR3 has 15 amino acids. Per germline, CDR1 SEHNR and CDR2 FQNEAQ (reference sequence). V was cut by 8 bases and J by 0 bases, with 11 bases left in between. CDR3 coding DNA: TGTGCCAGCTCTGCGGTACACTCTGGGGCCAACGTCCTGACTTTC. Encoded protein: CASSAVHSGANVLTF.

This clone was recorded a few times. The gene calls are TRBV6-4 and TRBJ1-1; possibly TRBD1 for D (6 bases). Germline V gives CDR1 MRHNA, CDR2 SNTAGT. V shed 2 bases and J shed 6 bases, with 13 bases lying between them. The CDR3 length is 14 residues. The CDR3, as DNA: TGTGCCAGCAGTGACCACCCGGACAGTTCTGAAGCTTTCTTT. Its translation is CASSDHPDSSEAFF.

This rearrangement joins TRBV18 to TRBJ1-6; TRBD1 is a possible D gene (6 bases). This CDR3 is 14 amino acids long. The ends were cut back, 3 bases at V and 7 bases at J, with 10 bases in the middle. Germline assignment: CDR1 KGHSH and CDR2 LQKENI. The CDR3 DNA follows: TGTGCCAGCTCACCGGACAGCACGAATTCACCCCTCCACTTT. Translated: CASSPDSTNSPLHF.

The rearrangement joins TRBV5-4 to TRBJ1-1; 9 nucleotides line up with TRBD1. This CDR3 comprises 17 residues. V gave up 0 bases and J gave up 0 bases; unmatched junction bases: 6. The germline gives CDR1 SGHNT, CDR2 YYREEE (reference sequence). In nucleotides, the CDR3 is TGTGCCAGCAGCTTGGGGGGACAGGGAGGCATGAACACTGAAGCTTTCTTT. Protein product: CASSLGGQGGMNTEAFF.

This clone was picked up one time. The rearrangement joins TRBV5-6 to TRBJ1-5; a possible D gene is TRBD1 (6 bases). V lost 3 bases and J lost 5, with 18 bases in between. Germline CDR1 is SGHDT and CDR2 is YYEEEE. CDR3 length: 16 residues. The CDR3 region has the DNA TGTGCCAGCAGCTCGACGGTTGGGCAGGGGTATCAGCCCCAGCATTTT. Its protein product is CASSSTVGQGYQPQHF.

The DNA of the CDR3 is TGTGCTAGTACGGTGGCAGGGGTTGGCGAGCAGTACTTC. This codes for CASTVAGVGEQYF. The chain combines TRBV12-5 with TRBJ2-7, with TRBD1 as a possible D gene (6 bases). The length of the CDR3 is 13 residues. Trimming removed 8 bases from V and 6 bases from J, with 17 bases in between. The germline V gene encodes CDR1 LGHNT and CDR2 FRNRAP. The full variable domain, its missing parts supplied by reference TRBV12-5 and TRBJ2-7, is DARVTQTPRHKVTEMGQEVTMRCQPILGHNTVFWYRQTMMQGLELLAYFRNRAPLDDSGMPKDRFSAEMPDATLATLKIQPSEPRDSAVYFCASTVAGVGEQYFGPGTRLTVT.

The CDR3 sequence is CAWTNLNTEAFF. The CDR3 nucleotides are TGTGCCTGGACCAATCTGAACACTGAAGCTTTCTTT. This sequence joins TRBV30 and TRBJ1-1, with unresolved D. CDR3 length equals 12 residues. Deletions cut 4 bases from V and 0 bases from J, with 6 bases between. Germline CDR1 reads GTSNPN; CDR2 reads SVGIG (reference sequence).

This clone was detected only a few times. The CDR3, as DNA: TGTGCCAGCAGCACCGCGGCGACAGATAATTCACCCCTCCACTTT. Its translation is CASSTAATDNSPLHF. This chain connects TRBV7-9 to TRBJ1-6, with D possibly matching TRBD1 (5 bases). Looked up from germline, CDR1 is SEHNR and CDR2 is FQNEAQ (reference sequence). The CDR3 extends over 15 amino acids. V was clipped by 5 bases and J by 5 bases, with 13 bases between them.

The table lists this clone with a few counts. This chain joins TRBV7-7 and TRBJ1-1; no firm D call. This CDR3 has 13 amino acids. CDR1 is SSHAT and CDR2 is FNYEAQ in the germline V gene (reference sequence). V lost 5 bases and J 1 base, leaving 8 bases between the germline ends. This CDR3 is CASSTQANTEAFF. The CDR3 DNA reads as TGTGCCAGCAGCACCCAGGCGAACACTGAAGCTTTCTTT.

The V and J genes are TRBV3-1 (or the pseudogene TRBV3-2) and TRBJ1-5, with D unresolved. Germline V lookup: CDR1 LGHDT, CDR2 YNNKEL (reference sequence). The CDR3 extends over 14 amino acids. V was clipped by 4 bases and J by 2 bases, with 9 bases between them. CDR3: CASSPDGGNQPQHF. CDR3 sequence (DNA): TGTGCCAGCAGCCCGGACGGGGGCAATCAGCCCCAGCATTTT.

The chain links TRBV7-9 to TRBJ2-1, with D unresolved. Germline-derived CDR1 and CDR2 are SEHNR and FQNEAQ (reference sequence). The V end lost 2 bases, the J end lost 7 bases, and 6 bases lay between the germline ends. The CDR3 loop spans 12 amino acids. The CDR3: CASSLLWNEQFF. The CDR3 nucleotides read TGTGCCAGCAGCTTACTATGGAATGAGCAGTTCTTC.

The CDR3 region is CASSFTGGGAFF. The DNA for the CDR3 is TGTGCCAGCAGTTTTACAGGGGGCGGAGCTTTCTTT. The V call is TRBV6-6, the J call TRBJ1-1; TRBD1 aligns across 9 bases. The CDR3 runs 12 residues. After removal of 4 bases from V and 10 bases from J, the junction contained 4 bases not matched to a gene. Germline CDR1 is MNHNY and CDR2 is SVGAGI (reference sequence).

This chain links TRBV12-3 or TRBV12-4 with TRBJ1-6, with D unclear. Trimming removed 6 bases from V and 5 bases from J, with 5 bases in between. The CDR3 is made up of 12 amino acids. The CDR3 reads CASRIDNSPLHF. CDR3 coding DNA: TGTGCCAGCAGAATCGATAATTCACCCCTCCACTTT.

The gene calls are TRBV24-1 and TRBJ2-1, with 9 bases fitting TRBD1. J was trimmed by 0 bases and V by 2 bases; bases with no gene match: 10. The CDR3 is 19 amino acids. The germline V gene has CDR1 KGHDR and CDR2 SFDVKD. DNA of the CDR3: TGTGCCACCAGTGATTCCGGGACAGGGACTCCTAGCTCCTACAATGAGCAGTTCTTC. Its protein product is CATSDSGTGTPSSYNEQFF.

This chain connects TRBV10-3 to TRBJ2-4, with TRBD1 matching 7 bases. Germline V gives CDR1 ENHRY, CDR2 SYGVKD. V was pared by 0 bases and J by 7 bases, with 3 bases of the junction left unmatched. The length of the CDR3 is 14 residues. The DNA of the CDR3 is TGTGCCATCAGTGAGTCGACAGGGCCGAACATTCAGTACTTC. It yields the protein CAISESTGPNIQYF.

This chain connects TRBV12-3 or TRBV12-4 to TRBJ1-1; a weak D match, TRBD1 (6 bases). The germline V and J ends were trimmed by 4 bases and 7 bases, with 13 bases remaining between them. The length of the CDR3 is 13 residues. CDR3 protein: CASSSRDISEAFF. DNA for the CDR3: TGTGCCAGCAGTTCCAGGGACATCAGTGAAGCTTTCTTT.

In the case of this clone: Other DNA sequences in the same sample also yield this CDR3. DNA for the CDR3: TGCGCCAGCAGCCAACAGGGGGGCACTGAAGCTTTCTTT. This translates into CASSQQGGTEAFF. The rearrangement joins TRBV5-1 to TRBJ1-1; 8 nucleotides agree with TRBD1. Germline CDR1 and CDR2: SGHRS and YFSETQ. Trimming removed 4 bases from V and 4 bases from J; junction bases left unmatched: 3. This CDR3 is built from 13 residues.

This clone was recorded a few times. V and J are TRBV10-3 and TRBJ1-1, with 8 bases that match TRBD1. V was clipped by 3 bases and J by 8 bases; unmatched bases: 11. Germline lookup yields CDR1 ENHRY and CDR2 SYGVKD. This CDR3 is 15 amino acids long. The CDR3 nucleotides read TGTGCCATCAGTGATCCCGGGACAGGACAGGTGGAAGCTTTCTTT. As protein: CAISDPGTGQVEAFF.

The chain combines TRBV24-1 with TRBJ1-5; D is perhaps TRBD1 (5 bases). Trimming took 9 bases from V and 0 from J, leaving 14 bases between them. CDR3 length equals 15 residues. Germline V gene lookup returns CDR1 KGHDR and CDR2 SFDVKD. The chain's CDR3 is CATLLGRDSNQPQHF. The CDR3, as DNA: TGTGCCACCCTTCTGGGGCGCGATAGCAATCAGCCCCAGCATTTT.

This clone was detected once. The chain links TRBV15 to TRBJ1-4; the match to TRBD1 covers 7 bases. Germline trimming cut 0 bases from V and 2 bases from J; bases unmatched to any gene: 0. CDR1 LNHNV and CDR2 YYDKDF come from the germline V gene (reference sequence). CDR3 size: 15 residues. CDR3 nucleotides: TGTGCCACCAGCAGAGAGGGACAGACTAATGAAAAACTGTTTTTT. Protein product: CATSREGQTNEKLFF. The full variable domain, with the rest looked up from reference TRBV15 and TRBJ1-4, is DAMVIQNPRYQVTQFGKPVTLSCSQTLNHNVMYWYQQKSSQAPKLLFHYYDKDFNNEADTPDNFQSRRPNTSFCFLDIRSPGLGDTAMYLCATSREGQTNEKLFFGSGTQLSVL.

The sample holds one count of this clone. This rearrangement joins TRBV28 to TRBJ2-5; D unclear. Trimming removed 6 bases from V and 5 bases from J, with 10 bases in between. The CDR3 has 12 amino acids. CDR1 and CDR2 from the germline V gene are MDHEN and SYDVKM. CDR3 coding DNA: TGTGCCAGCAGCCCCCTTCGGGAGACCCAGTACTTC. Amino acid sequence: CASSPLRETQYF.

The chain has TRBV28 and TRBJ2-1; the match to TRBD2 covers 13 bases. Germline CDR1 is MDHEN and CDR2 is SYDVKM. CDR3 length: 16 amino acids. With 5 bases clipped from V and 7 bases from J, the junction kept 8 bases outside the gene matches. The CDR3 DNA is TGTGCCAGCAGTACCACTAGCGGGGGGGCCTGGAATGAGCAGTTCTTC. This codes for CASSTTSGGAWNEQFF. Full variable domain (remainder filled in from reference TRBV28 and TRBJ2-1): DVKVTQSSRYLVKRTGEKVFLECVQDMDHENMFWYRQDPGLGLRLIYFSYDVKMKEKGDIPEGYSVSREKKERFSLILESASTNQTSMYLCASSTTSGGAWNEQFFGPGTRLTVL.

The chain is built from TRBV15 and TRBJ2-1; 7 nucleotides align to TRBD2. V lost 0 bases and J lost 0; bases outside the gene matches: 8. The V gene's germline CDR1 is LNHNV and CDR2 YYDKDF (reference sequence). This CDR3 spans 18 amino acids. The CDR3 here is CATSREGTSASSYNEQFF. The CDR3 DNA is TGTGCCACCAGCAGAGAGGGAACTAGCGCGAGCTCCTACAATGAGCAGTTCTTC.

This chain joins TRBV3-1 (or the pseudogene TRBV3-2) and TRBJ2-2; 9 bases align to TRBD2. The CDR3 spans 16 residues. J was trimmed by 7 bases and V by 4 bases; bases with no gene match: 10. CDR1 LGHDT and CDR2 YNNKEL come from the germline V gene (reference sequence). CDR3 residues: CASSRSGLAYDGELFF. The CDR3 bases are TGTGCCAGCAGCCGATCAGGACTAGCGTATGACGGGGAGCTGTTTTTT.

This clone was observed many times. The chain has TRBV7-2 and TRBJ1-3, with D possibly matching TRBD1 (6 bases). Trimming cost V 2 bases and J 0 bases, with 8 bases left between them. Germline-derived CDR1 and CDR2 are SGHTA and FQGNSA. The CDR3 has 15 amino acids. The CDR3 DNA reads TGTGCCAGCAGCTTATTAGGGGGCTCTGGAAACACCATATATTTT. It specifies CASSLLGGSGNTIYF.

The V and J genes are TRBV7-9 and TRBJ2-1, with 8 positions matching TRBD1. The trim removed 5 bases at V and 7 bases at J, leaving 10 bases unmatched. Per the germline V gene, CDR1 is SEHNR and CDR2 is FQNEAQ (reference sequence). The CDR3 has 15 residues. DNA of the CDR3: TGTGCCAGCAGCAATATGGACAGGGTGGCGAATGAGCAGTTCTTC. Its translation is CASSNMDRVANEQFF.

This clone came up once. In nucleotides, the CDR3 is TGTGCCAGTATCTCCCGGACAGGGGCTGCAACTAATGAAAAACTGTTTTTT. Translated, it gives CASISRTGAATNEKLFF. The genes are TRBV19 and TRBJ1-4; 9 positions match TRBD1. V lost 7 bases, J lost 0 bases, and 9 bases stayed unmatched. Looked up from germline, CDR1 is LNHDA and CDR2 is SQIVND (reference sequence). There are 17 residues in the CDR3. The variable domain in full, completed from reference TRBV19 and TRBJ1-4, reads DGGITQSPKYLFRKEGQNVTLSCEQNLNHDAMYWYRQDPGQGLRLIYYSQIVNDFQKGDIAEGYSVSREKKESFPLTVTSAQKNPTAFYLCASISRTGAATNEKLFFGSGTQLSVL.

The chain joins TRBV3-1 (or the pseudogene TRBV3-2) to TRBJ2-7; a weak D match, TRBD2 (6 bases). Trimming left V 4 bases short and J 3 bases short, with 13 bases between. This CDR3 is 14 amino acids long. CDR1 and CDR2 from the germline V gene are LGHDT and YNNKEL (reference sequence). The CDR3 sequence is CASSPRDSLYEQYF. CDR3 nucleotides: TGTGCCAGCAGCCCCCGGGACTCCCTCTACGAGCAGTACTTC.

The chain is built from TRBV6-6 and TRBJ2-7; a possible D gene is TRBD2 (6 bases). CDR1 is MNHNY and CDR2 is SVGAGI in the germline V gene (reference sequence). V was trimmed by 7 bases and J by 5 bases, leaving 15 bases between them. The CDR3 runs to 13 residues. This CDR3 is CASTQQGGDEQYF. Here the CDR3 DNA reads TGTGCCAGCACCCAGCAGGGAGGAGACGAGCAGTACTTC.